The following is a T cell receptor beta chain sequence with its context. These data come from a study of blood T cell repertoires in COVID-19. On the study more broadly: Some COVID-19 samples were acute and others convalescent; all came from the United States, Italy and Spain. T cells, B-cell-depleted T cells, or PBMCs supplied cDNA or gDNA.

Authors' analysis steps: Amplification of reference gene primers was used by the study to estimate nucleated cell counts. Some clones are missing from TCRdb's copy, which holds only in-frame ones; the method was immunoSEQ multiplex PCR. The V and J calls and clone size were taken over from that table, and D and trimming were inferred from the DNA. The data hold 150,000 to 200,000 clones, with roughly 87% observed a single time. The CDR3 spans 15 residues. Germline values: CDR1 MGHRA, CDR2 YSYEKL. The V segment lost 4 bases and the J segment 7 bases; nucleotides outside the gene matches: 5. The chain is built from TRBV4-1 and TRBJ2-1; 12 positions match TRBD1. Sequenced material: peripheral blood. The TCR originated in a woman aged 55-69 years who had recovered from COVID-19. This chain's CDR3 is CASSRGTGGMNEQFF. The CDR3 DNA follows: TGCGCCAGCAGCCGTGGGACAGGGGGCATGAATGAGCAGTTCTTC.